This passage covers 30 T cell receptor beta chains from one sample sequenced in a study of T-cell reconstitution after alpha-beta-depleted transplantation in children. It was with unique molecular identifiers that the TCRbeta library was prepared. TCRdb re-analysed the PCR reads in MiXCR, keeping a single row per CDR3 protein. This table holds a few hundred thousand distinct CDR3 sequences, roughly 13% found once. The sample in question was PBMCs, mostly from graft donor cells, obtained 360 days after TCRalphabeta/CD19-depleted stem cell transplant. The receptors derive from a male patient younger than 18 who had a stem cell transplant for acute myeloid leukemia, so the T cells may come from the graft donor.

This clonotype has more than one count but fewer than ten. Here the CDR3 reads CSARRGLGGNEQFF. The CDR3, as DNA: TGCAGTGCTAGACGCGGACTAGGTGGGAATGAGCAGTTCTTC. The chain recombines TRBV20-1 with TRBJ2-1, with TRBD2 identical over 7 bases. CDR3 size: 14 residues. Losses at the gene ends were 2 bases for V and 7 bases for J; bases not matched to a gene: 8. Germline CDR1 reads DFQATT; CDR2 reads SNEGSKA (reference sequence).

This clonotype was counted ten times or more. The V and J genes are TRBV12-3 or TRBV12-4 and TRBJ2-7, with a tentative D call TRBD1 (6 bases). The V and J ends lost 0 bases and 2 bases respectively, with 14 bases between them. CDR3 length: 16 residues. This chain's CDR3 is CASSLARTGPTYEQYF. The CDR3 DNA reads as TGTGCCAGCAGTTTAGCGAGAACAGGGCCGACCTACGAGCAGTACTTC.

This clonotype has a handful of counts. The chain couples TRBV28 to TRBJ2-1; D gene unclear. Germline assignment: CDR1 MDHEN and CDR2 SYDVKM. The ends were cut back, 4 bases at V and 5 bases at J, with 15 bases in the middle. This CDR3 is 15 amino acids long. CDR3 residues: CASSWVGRKDNEQFF. DNA for the CDR3: TGTGCCAGCAGTTGGGTTGGACGTAAAGACAATGAGCAGTTCTTC.

J is TRBJ2-7 and V is TRBV29-1; D possibly matches TRBD1 or TRBD2 (6 bases each). Trimming took 3 bases from V and 1 from J, leaving 10 bases between them. The CDR3 is 13 amino acids. From germline, CDR1 is SQVTM and CDR2 ANQGSEA. The CDR3 here is CSVEGGFSYEQYF. The CDR3 nucleotides read TGCAGCGTTGAGGGGGGCTTTTCCTACGAGCAGTACTTC.

The V call is TRBV12-3 or TRBV12-4, the J call TRBJ1-2; TRBD1 agrees at 7 bases. This CDR3 contains 16 residues. J was trimmed by 8 bases and V by 5 bases; bases with no gene match: 17. The CDR3 DNA is TGTGCCAGCAGTCCTAGACAGGGTATTACAACGGAGGGCTACACCTTC. Translating it yields CASSPRQGITTEGYTF.

This clonotype was counted a few times. The chain couples TRBV5-1 to TRBJ2-5; tentatively, D is TRBD2 (5 bases). CDR3 length: 16 amino acids. Germline lookup yields CDR1 SGHRS and CDR2 YFSETQ. V lost 0 bases, J lost 5 bases, and 17 bases lay in between. The CDR3 sequence is CASSLAGIAELETQYF. The CDR3, as DNA: TGCGCCAGCAGCTTGGCGGGGATCGCGGAACTGGAGACCCAGTACTTC. The whole variable domain, remainder taken from reference TRBV5-1 and TRBJ2-5, is KAGVTQTPRYLIKTRGQQVTLSCSPISGHRSVSWYQQTPGQGLQFLFEYFSETQRNKGNFPGRFSGRQFSNSRSEMNVSTLELGDSALYLCASSLAGIAELETQYFGPGTRLLVL.

The sample holds many counts of this clonotype. The chain has TRBV28 and TRBJ2-1; D call uncertain. CDR3 length: 18 residues. Germline CDR1 reads MDHEN; CDR2 reads SYDVKM. The germline V and J ends were trimmed by 6 bases and 0 bases, with 21 bases remaining between them. The CDR3 coding sequence is TGTGCCAGCAGGATTTGGGCTACGAAGCCGAGCTCCTACAATGAGCAGTTCTTC. It yields the protein CASRIWATKPSSYNEQFF.

This clonotype was seen repeatedly, ten times or more. V and J are TRBV3-1 and TRBJ2-7; weak D call: TRBD2 (6 bases). The CDR3 loop spans 16 amino acids. V dropped 4 bases and J dropped 4 bases, with 20 bases sitting between them. Germline V lookup: CDR1 LGHDT, CDR2 YNNKEL (reference sequence). CDR3 sequence (DNA): TGTGCCAGCAGCCCCCGGTATGGCCAGGGAGGTTACGAGCAGTACTTC. Protein: CASSPRYGQGGYEQYF.

The chain couples TRBV28 to TRBJ2-1; D is unresolved. The CDR3 sequence is 15 residues long. The ends were cut back, 5 bases at V and 6 bases at J, with 17 bases in the middle. CDR1 is MDHEN, CDR2 SYDVKM, per germline. The CDR3 sequence: CASSLYPGSFNEQFF. Written as DNA, the CDR3 is TGTGCCAGCAGTCTATATCCGGGCTCTTTCAATGAGCAGTTCTTC. Drawing the rest from reference TRBV28 and TRBJ2-1, the complete variable domain is DVKVTQSSRYLVKRTGEKVFLECVQDMDHENMFWYRQDPGLGLRLIYFSYDVKMKEKGDIPEGYSVSREKKERFSLILESASTNQTSMYLCASSLYPGSFNEQFFGPGTRLTVL.

This clonotype was seen many times. The V gene is TRBV20-1, the J gene TRBJ2-3; D gene uncertain. The germline gives CDR1 DFQATT, CDR2 SNEGSKA (reference sequence). CDR3 length equals 14 residues. Between the trimmed V and J ends, which lost 0 bases and 0 bases, there was a span of 7 bases. CDR3 loop: CSARDWDSTDTQYF. In nucleotides, the CDR3 is TGCAGTGCTAGAGATTGGGATAGCACAGATACGCAGTATTTT.

This clonotype was observed at least ten times. The chain joins TRBV7-6 to TRBJ2-7; no clear D. Germline V gene lookup returns CDR1 SGHVS and CDR2 FNYEAQ. The CDR3 is made up of 14 amino acids. V was clipped by 0 bases and J by 3 bases, with 9 bases between them. CDR3 loop: CASSLAPNGYEQYF. In DNA, the CDR3 is TGTGCCAGCAGCTTAGCCCCGAACGGCTACGAGCAGTACTTC.

This clonotype was observed at least ten times. This sequence joins TRBV29-1 and TRBJ2-4, with D maybe TRBD1 (6 bases). There are 13 residues in the CDR3. V lost 6 bases to trimming and J lost 8 bases, with 17 bases between them. Germline CDR1 SQVTM, CDR2 ANQGSEA. Here the CDR3 reads CSVQTGPGDIQYF. Written as DNA, the CDR3 is TGCAGCGTCCAGACAGGCCCCGGTGACATTCAGTACTTC.

This clonotype was counted between two and nine times. The chain links TRBV12-3 or TRBV12-4 to TRBJ2-2, with TRBD1 matching over 7 bases. Trimming removed 8 bases from V and 6 bases from J; junction bases left unmatched: 3. The CDR3 sequence is 12 residues long. DNA of the CDR3: TGTGCCAGCCGACAGGGACCCGGGGAGCTGTTTTTT. It specifies CASRQGPGELFF.

This clonotype showed up many times. DNA for the CDR3: TGTGCCAGCAGTTTATCTCGGGGGAGCGGGAACTACGAGCAGTACTTC. This encodes CASSLSRGSGNYEQYF. The V gene is TRBV28, the J gene TRBJ2-7; 7 nucleotides line up with TRBD2. V gave up 1 base and J gave up 3 bases; unmatched junction bases: 9. Germline V gene data show CDR1 as MDHEN and CDR2 as SYDVKM. The CDR3 sequence is 16 residues long.

The chain carries TRBV11-3 and TRBJ2-1; 9 nucleotides match TRBD1. This CDR3 has 13 residues. Germline values: CDR1 SGHNT, CDR2 YENEEA. Unmatched junction bases numbered 9, after V lost 3 bases and J lost 15 bases. The CDR3 DNA sequence: TGTGCCAGCAGCTTTTCACGGGGACAGGGAGTGTTCTTC. It encodes CASSFSRGQGVFF.

CDR3 coding DNA: TGTGCCACCAGCATCCTACTCACGGGTGTCGAGCAGTACTTC. Encoded protein: CATSILLTGVEQYF. The rearrangement uses TRBV15 and TRBJ2-7; unclear D gene. This CDR3 region has 14 residues. Germline values: CDR1 LNHNV, CDR2 YYDKDF (reference sequence). The V and J ends lost 4 bases and 6 bases respectively, with 16 bases between them. Looking up the rest from reference TRBV15 and TRBJ2-7 gives the full variable domain: DAMVIQNPRYQVTQFGKPVTLSCSQTLNHNVMYWYQQKSSQAPKLLFHYYDKDFNNEADTPDNFQSRRPNTSFCFLDIRSPGLGDTAMYLCATSILLTGVEQYFGPGTRLTVT.

This clonotype has more than one count but fewer than ten. The chain couples TRBV15 to TRBJ2-1; D not resolved. This CDR3 spans 13 amino acids. Deletions cut 3 bases from V and 8 bases from J, with 11 bases between. In germline, CDR1 is LNHNV, CDR2 YYDKDF (reference sequence). CDR3: CATSSRPFDEQFF. In DNA, the CDR3 is TGTGCCACCAGCAGCCGCCCGTTCGATGAGCAGTTCTTC. The full variable domain, with the rest looked up from reference TRBV15 and TRBJ2-1, is DAMVIQNPRYQVTQFGKPVTLSCSQTLNHNVMYWYQQKSSQAPKLLFHYYDKDFNNEADTPDNFQSRRPNTSFCFLDIRSPGLGDTAMYLCATSSRPFDEQFFGPGTRLTVL.

In this sample, this clonotype turned up many times. The chain has TRBV20-1 and TRBJ1-1; 9 bases are shared with TRBD1. V was pared by 4 bases and J by 13 bases, with 13 bases of the junction left unmatched. This CDR3 spans 13 amino acids. In germline, CDR1 is DFQATT, CDR2 SNEGSKA (reference sequence). Written as DNA, the CDR3 is TGCAGTGCTACCCAGCCACGACAGGGGGGAAGTTTCTTT. Residues: CSATQPRQGGSFF.

This clonotype was recorded only once. The CDR3 here is CASSQNLGLAGSYEQYF. The DNA for the CDR3 is TGTGCCAGCAGTCAGAATCTCGGACTAGCGGGAAGCTACGAGCAGTACTTC. The chain employs TRBV6-1 and TRBJ2-7; 12 bases line up with TRBD2. The CDR3 has 17 residues. Germline V lookup: CDR1 MNHNS, CDR2 SASEGT. V was pared by 5 bases and J by 3 bases, with 11 bases of the junction left unmatched.

This clonotype was recorded many times. The chain carries TRBV29-1 and TRBJ2-1; 12 positions match TRBD2. Germline trimming cut 7 bases from V and 3 bases from J; bases unmatched to any gene: 13. The CDR3 sequence is 17 residues long. Germline V CDR1 and CDR2: SQVTM, ANQGSEA. The chain's CDR3 is CSALWPSGRVGYNEQFF. The CDR3 DNA reads TGCAGCGCCCTGTGGCCTAGCGGGAGGGTCGGCTACAATGAGCAGTTCTTC.

This clonotype has a count of ten or more. J is TRBJ2-5 and V is TRBV29-1, with D perhaps being TRBD1 or TRBD2 (6 bases each). The CDR3 consists of 14 residues. Germline V gene sequence: CDR1 SQVTM, CDR2 ANQGSEA. Trimming shortened V by 4 bases and J by 5 bases, and 17 bases separated the two germline ends. For the CDR3, the DNA is TGCAGCGTTGTTTGGTTAGGGGGGTTGGAGACCCAGTACTTC. Protein: CSVVWLGGLETQYF.

The V call is TRBV4-1, the J call TRBJ2-1, with 12 bases that match TRBD2. Trimming at V came to 1 base and at J to 2 bases, leaving 3 bases not matched to a gene. Looked up from germline, CDR1 is MGHRA and CDR2 is YSYEKL. The CDR3 extends over 17 amino acids. In DNA, the CDR3 is TGCGCCAGCAGCCAAGGAGGACTAGCGGGACCCTACAATGAGCAGTTCTTC. This codes for CASSQGGLAGPYNEQFF.

This clonotype has at least ten counts. The V and J genes are TRBV7-6 and TRBJ2-5, with 7 positions matching TRBD1. V shed 5 bases, J shed 4 bases, and the junction held 4 bases outside the gene matches. This CDR3 has 13 residues. Germline values: CDR1 SGHVS, CDR2 FNYEAQ. CDR3 bases: TGTGCCAGCAGCCGTAACAGGGGAGAGACCCAGTACTTC. It yields the protein CASSRNRGETQYF. The variable domain in full, with the rest retrieved from reference TRBV7-6 and TRBJ2-5, is GAGVSQSPRYKVTKRGQDVALRCDPISGHVSLYWYRQALGQGPEFLTYFNYEAQQDKSGLPNDRFSAERPEGSISTLTIQRTEQRDSAMYRCASSRNRGETQYFGPGTRLLVL.

This clonotype was counted between two and nine times. The chain is built from TRBV5-6 and TRBJ2-1; no definite D call. V was cut by 2 bases and J by 2 bases, with 11 bases left in between. CDR1 is SGHDT, CDR2 YYEEEE, per germline. The CDR3 extends over 15 amino acids. This CDR3 is CASSLGRFTYNEQFF. DNA for the CDR3: TGTGCCAGCAGCTTAGGGCGGTTTACCTACAATGAGCAGTTCTTC.

The chain combines TRBV4-3 with TRBJ2-5; TRBD2 aligns across 11 bases. J lost 2 bases, V lost 0 bases, and 8 bases had no gene match. The V gene's germline CDR1 is LGHNA and CDR2 YSLEER. The CDR3 consists of 18 residues. In DNA form, the CDR3 reads TGCGCCAGCAGCCAAGAAACTAGCGGGAGTGCGCTACAAGAGACCCAGTACTTC. Translated: CASSQETSGSALQETQYF.

The rearrangement uses TRBV29-1 and TRBJ2-1; 11 bases line up with TRBD2. Germline assignment: CDR1 SQVTM and CDR2 ANQGSEA. Trimming at V came to 2 bases and at J to 8 bases, leaving 8 bases not matched to a gene. The CDR3 runs 15 residues. For the CDR3, the DNA is TGCAGCGTTGAACCCCTAGCGGGAGGTGGGGATGAGCAGTTCTTC. Translated, it gives CSVEPLAGGGDEQFF.

This clonotype occurred a few times. V gene TRBV6-4 combines with J gene TRBJ1-6; the D gene is possibly TRBD1 (6 bases). V was clipped by 5 bases and J by 6 bases, with 26 bases between them. The CDR3 covers 19 residues. The germline V gene has CDR1 MRHNA and CDR2 SNTAGT. In DNA form, the CDR3 reads TGTGCCAGCAGTACCTCGACAGGCGCCGTCTCCCGAATTAATTCACCCCTCCACTTT. The encoded protein is CASSTSTGAVSRINSPLHF.

This clonotype was detected a few times. This sequence joins TRBV29-1 and TRBJ2-2; 9 bases align to TRBD1. CDR3 size: 16 residues. The V gene end was trimmed by 6 bases and the J gene end by 1 base; junction bases not matched to a gene: 9. CDR1 and CDR2 from the germline V gene are SQVTM and ANQGSEA. CDR3 region: CSVYVLGQGNTGELFF. The CDR3 nucleotides read TGCAGCGTGTATGTTTTGGGACAGGGGAACACCGGGGAGCTGTTTTTT.

This clonotype was observed a handful of times. V gene TRBV21-1 combines with J gene TRBJ2-1; the DNA was not compared with TRBD2, the D call given in the table. TRBV21-1 is classified as a pseudogene. There are 15 residues in the CDR3. CDR3 region: CASSKEGSGRNEQFF. As DNA, the CDR3 is TGTGCCAGCAGCAAAGAGGGTAGCGGGAGAAATGAGCAGTTCTTC.

This clonotype was picked up a small number of times. The J gene is TRBJ2-7, the V gene TRBV20-1; 10 bases map to TRBD2. V shed 4 bases and J 13 bases; nucleotides not matched to a gene: 13. The CDR3 consists of 13 residues. Germline lookup yields CDR1 DFQATT and CDR2 SNEGSKA (reference sequence). In nucleotides, the CDR3 is TGCAGTGCTACTGCCTCAGCGGGAGGGCCGGACTACTTC. Amino acids: CSATASAGGPDYF.